This T cell receptor beta chain was documented in a study of post-analysis software for immune sequencing data. About the research overall: The patients showed relapsing-remitting, secondary progressive and progressive-relapsing multiple sclerosis courses. Study-level findings and limits: There was significantly lower normalized Chao1 diversity in multiple sclerosis patients than in controls. The five TRBV segments detected at higher frequency in patients than in controls included TRBV5-6, TRBV5-1 and TRBV20-1.

From germline, CDR1 is SEHNR and CDR2 FQNEAQ (reference sequence). The length of the CDR3 is 15 residues. V lost 5 bases and J 0 bases, leaving 13 bases between the germline ends. TCR beta libraries were prepared from cDNA with unique molecular identifiers. Researchers reported roughly 0.5 million cDNA molecules coming from around 1 to 9.1 million T cells. MiXCR, run by TCRdb on the PCR reads, gives a single entry per CDR3 protein. The repertoire consists of 800,000 to 950,000 distinct CDR3 sequences, with approximately 57% occurring once and the leading ten covering about 4.5%. This clonotype was recorded a few times. The antigen remains unidentified.

The chain links TRBV7-9 to TRBJ2-5; D may be TRBD2 (6 bases). The sequenced sample was blood. The TCR sequence derives from a girl aged 5-17 years with multiple sclerosis. CDR3 DNA: TGTGCCAGCAGCCGGGACTCCCGGTACCAAGAGACCCAGTACTTC. Amino acids: CASSRDSRYQETQYF.